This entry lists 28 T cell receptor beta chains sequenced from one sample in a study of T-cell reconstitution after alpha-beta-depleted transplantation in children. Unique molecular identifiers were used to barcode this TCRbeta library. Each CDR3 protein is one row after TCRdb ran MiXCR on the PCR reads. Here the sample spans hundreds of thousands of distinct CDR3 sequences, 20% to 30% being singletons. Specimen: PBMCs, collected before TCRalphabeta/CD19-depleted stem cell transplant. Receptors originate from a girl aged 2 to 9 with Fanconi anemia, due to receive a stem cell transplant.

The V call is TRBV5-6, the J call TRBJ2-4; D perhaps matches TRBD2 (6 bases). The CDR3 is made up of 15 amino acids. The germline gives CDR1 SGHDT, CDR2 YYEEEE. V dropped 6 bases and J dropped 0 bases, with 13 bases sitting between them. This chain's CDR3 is CASTSSGPAKNIQYF. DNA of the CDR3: TGTGCCAGCACCAGCAGCGGGCCAGCCAAAAACATTCAGTACTTC.

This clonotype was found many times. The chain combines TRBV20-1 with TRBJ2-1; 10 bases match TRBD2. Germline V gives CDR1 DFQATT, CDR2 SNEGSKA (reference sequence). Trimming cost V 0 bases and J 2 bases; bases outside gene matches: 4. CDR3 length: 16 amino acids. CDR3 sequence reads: CSARDLAGATYNEQFF. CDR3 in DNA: TGCAGTGCTAGAGACCTAGCGGGAGCCACCTACAATGAGCAGTTCTTC.

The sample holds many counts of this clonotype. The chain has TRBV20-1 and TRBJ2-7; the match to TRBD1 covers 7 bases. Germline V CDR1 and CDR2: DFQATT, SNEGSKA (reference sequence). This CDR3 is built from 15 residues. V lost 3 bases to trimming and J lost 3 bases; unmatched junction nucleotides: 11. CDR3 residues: CSARVGTATFYEQYF. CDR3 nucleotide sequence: TGCAGTGCTAGGGTCGGGACAGCAACTTTCTACGAGCAGTACTTC.

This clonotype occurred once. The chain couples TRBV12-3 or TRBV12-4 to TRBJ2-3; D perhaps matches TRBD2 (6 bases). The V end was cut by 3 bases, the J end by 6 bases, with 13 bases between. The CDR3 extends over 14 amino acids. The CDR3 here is CASSFPGGWDTQYF. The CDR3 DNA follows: TGTGCCAGCAGTTTTCCCGGGGGTTGGGATACGCAGTATTTT.

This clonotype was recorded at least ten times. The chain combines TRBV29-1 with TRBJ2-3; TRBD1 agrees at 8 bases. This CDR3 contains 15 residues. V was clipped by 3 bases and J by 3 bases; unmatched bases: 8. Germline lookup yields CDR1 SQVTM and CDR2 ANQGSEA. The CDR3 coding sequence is TGCAGCGTTGAGGGACAGGCCCGGGGGACAGATACGCAGTATTTT. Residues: CSVEGQARGTDTQYF.

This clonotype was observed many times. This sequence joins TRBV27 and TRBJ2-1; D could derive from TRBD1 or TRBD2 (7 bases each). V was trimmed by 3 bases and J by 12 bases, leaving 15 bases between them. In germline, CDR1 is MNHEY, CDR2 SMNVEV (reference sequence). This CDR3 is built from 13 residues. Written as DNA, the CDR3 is TGTGCCAGCAGTTTCATAAGCAGGGGGGGGCAGTTCTTC. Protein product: CASSFISRGGQFF.

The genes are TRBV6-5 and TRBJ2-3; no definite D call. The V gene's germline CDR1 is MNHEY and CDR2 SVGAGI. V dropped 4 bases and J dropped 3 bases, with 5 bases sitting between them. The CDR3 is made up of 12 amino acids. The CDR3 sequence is CASSSTTDTQYF. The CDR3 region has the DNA TGTGCCAGCAGTTCCACTACAGATACGCAGTATTTT.

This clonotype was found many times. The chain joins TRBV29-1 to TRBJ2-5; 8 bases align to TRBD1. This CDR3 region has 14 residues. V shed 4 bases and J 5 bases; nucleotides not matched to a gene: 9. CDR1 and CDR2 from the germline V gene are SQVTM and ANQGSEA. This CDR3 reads CSVAQGAGRETQYF. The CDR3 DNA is TGCAGCGTTGCTCAGGGGGCCGGAAGGGAGACCCAGTACTTC.

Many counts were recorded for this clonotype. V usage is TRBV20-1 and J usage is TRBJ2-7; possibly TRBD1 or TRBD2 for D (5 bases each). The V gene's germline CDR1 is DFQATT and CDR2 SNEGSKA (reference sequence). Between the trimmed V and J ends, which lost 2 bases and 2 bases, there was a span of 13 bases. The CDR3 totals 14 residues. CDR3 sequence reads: CSARSGTPTYEQYF. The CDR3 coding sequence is TGCAGTGCTAGATCCGGGACGCCGACCTACGAGCAGTACTTC.

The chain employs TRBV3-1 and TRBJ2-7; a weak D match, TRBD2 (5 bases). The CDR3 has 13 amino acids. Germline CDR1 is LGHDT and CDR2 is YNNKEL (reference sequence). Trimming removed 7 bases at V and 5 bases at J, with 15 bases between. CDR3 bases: TGTGCCAGCACCCATCGCGGGTTAAACGAGCAGTACTTC. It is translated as CASTHRGLNEQYF.

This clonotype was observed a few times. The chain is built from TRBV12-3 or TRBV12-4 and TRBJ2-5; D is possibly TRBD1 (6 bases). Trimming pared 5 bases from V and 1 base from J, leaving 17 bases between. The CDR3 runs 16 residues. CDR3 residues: CASSATDRRTQETQYF. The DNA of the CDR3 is TGTGCCAGCAGTGCGACCGACAGGAGAACCCAAGAGACCCAGTACTTC.

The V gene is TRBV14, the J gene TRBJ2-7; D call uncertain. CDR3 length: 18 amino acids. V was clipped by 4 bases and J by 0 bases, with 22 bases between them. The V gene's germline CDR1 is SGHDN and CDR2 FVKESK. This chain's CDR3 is CASSPPRTAGDISYEQYF. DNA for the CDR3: TGTGCCAGCAGCCCCCCCAGGACGGCAGGAGATATCTCCTACGAGCAGTACTTC.

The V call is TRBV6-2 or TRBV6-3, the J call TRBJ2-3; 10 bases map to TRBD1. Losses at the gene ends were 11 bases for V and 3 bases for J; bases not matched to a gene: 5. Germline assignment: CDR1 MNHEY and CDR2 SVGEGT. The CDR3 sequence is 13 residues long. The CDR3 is CAGRTGGTDTQYF. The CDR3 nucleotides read TGTGCCGGCCGGACAGGGGGGACAGATACGCAGTATTTT.

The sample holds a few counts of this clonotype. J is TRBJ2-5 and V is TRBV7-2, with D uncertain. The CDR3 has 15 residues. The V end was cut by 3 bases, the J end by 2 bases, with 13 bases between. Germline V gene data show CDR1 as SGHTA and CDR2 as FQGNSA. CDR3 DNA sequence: TGTGCCAGCAGCTTGATTTGGACGGAACAAGAGACCCAGTACTTC. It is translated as CASSLIWTEQETQYF.

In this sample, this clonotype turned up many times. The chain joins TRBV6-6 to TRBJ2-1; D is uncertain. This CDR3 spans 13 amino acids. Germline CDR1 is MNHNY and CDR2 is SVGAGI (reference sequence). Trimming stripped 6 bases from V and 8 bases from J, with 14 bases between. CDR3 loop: CASSSPYSDEQFF. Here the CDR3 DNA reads TGTGCCAGCAGCTCCCCTTACTCGGATGAGCAGTTCTTC.

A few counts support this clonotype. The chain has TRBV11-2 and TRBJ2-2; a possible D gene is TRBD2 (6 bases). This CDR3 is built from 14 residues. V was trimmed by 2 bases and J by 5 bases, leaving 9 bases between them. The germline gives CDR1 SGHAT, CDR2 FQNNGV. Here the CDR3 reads CASSLTSKTGELFF. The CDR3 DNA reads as TGTGCCAGCAGCTTAACTAGCAAAACCGGGGAGCTGTTTTTT.

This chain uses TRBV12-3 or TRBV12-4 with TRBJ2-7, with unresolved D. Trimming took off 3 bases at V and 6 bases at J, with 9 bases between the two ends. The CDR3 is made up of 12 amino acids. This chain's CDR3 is CASSFGPIEQYF. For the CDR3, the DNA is TGTGCCAGCAGTTTTGGGCCTATCGAGCAGTACTTC.

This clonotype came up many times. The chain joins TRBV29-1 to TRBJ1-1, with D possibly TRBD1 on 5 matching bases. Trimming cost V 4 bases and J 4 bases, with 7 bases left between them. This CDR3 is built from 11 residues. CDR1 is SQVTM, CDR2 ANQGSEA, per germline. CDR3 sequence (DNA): TGCAGCGTTGGGGGGATCACTGAAGCTTTCTTT. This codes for CSVGGITEAFF.

The CDR3 DNA sequence: TGTGCCAGCAGCTTAAATAGGCTAGACAATGAGCAGTTCTTC. It codes for CASSLNRLDNEQFF. The gene calls are TRBV7-3 and TRBJ2-1, with D hard to call. V was trimmed by 1 base and J by 5 bases, leaving 9 bases between them. The CDR3 extends over 14 amino acids. Germline CDR1 reads SGHTA; CDR2 reads FQGTGA.

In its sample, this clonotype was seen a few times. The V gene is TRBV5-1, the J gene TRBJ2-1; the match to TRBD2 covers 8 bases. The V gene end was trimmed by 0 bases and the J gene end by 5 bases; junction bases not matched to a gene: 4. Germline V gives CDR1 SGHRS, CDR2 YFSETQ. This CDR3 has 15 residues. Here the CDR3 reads CASSLGLASDNEQFF. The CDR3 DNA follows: TGCGCCAGCAGCTTGGGACTAGCGTCTGACAATGAGCAGTTCTTC.

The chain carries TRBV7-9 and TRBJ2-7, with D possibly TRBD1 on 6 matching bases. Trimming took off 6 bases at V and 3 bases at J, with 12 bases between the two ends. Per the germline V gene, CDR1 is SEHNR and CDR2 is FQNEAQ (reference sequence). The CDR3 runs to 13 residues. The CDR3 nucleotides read TGTGCCAGCAGGACGGACAGTAACTACGAGCAGTACTTC. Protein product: CASRTDSNYEQYF.

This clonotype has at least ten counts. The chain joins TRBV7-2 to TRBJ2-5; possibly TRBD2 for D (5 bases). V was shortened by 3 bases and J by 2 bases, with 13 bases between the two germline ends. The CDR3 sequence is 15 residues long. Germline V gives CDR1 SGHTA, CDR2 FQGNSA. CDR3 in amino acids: CASSFGFSDQETQYF. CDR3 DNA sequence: TGTGCCAGCAGCTTTGGATTTAGCGATCAAGAGACCCAGTACTTC.

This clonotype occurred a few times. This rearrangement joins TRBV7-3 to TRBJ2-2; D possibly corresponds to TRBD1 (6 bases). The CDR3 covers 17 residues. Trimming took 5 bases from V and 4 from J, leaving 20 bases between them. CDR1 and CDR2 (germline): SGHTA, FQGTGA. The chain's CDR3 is CASSLDPPGRGTGELFF. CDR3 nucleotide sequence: TGTGCCAGCAGCCTGGATCCACCGGGCAGGGGCACCGGGGAGCTGTTTTTT.

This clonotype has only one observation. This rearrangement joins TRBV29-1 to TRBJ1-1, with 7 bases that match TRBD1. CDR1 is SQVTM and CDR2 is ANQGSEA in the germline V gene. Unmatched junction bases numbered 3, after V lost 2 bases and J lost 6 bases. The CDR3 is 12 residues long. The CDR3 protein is CSVESGTAEAFF. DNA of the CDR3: TGCAGCGTTGAATCCGGGACAGCTGAAGCTTTCTTT.

As DNA, the CDR3 is TGCGCCAGCAGCTTGGAGCTAGGGTCTAGACCCTACAATGAGCAGTTCTTC. Translated, it gives CASSLELGSRPYNEQFF. The chain recombines TRBV5-1 with TRBJ2-1; D is unclear. CDR1 is SGHRS and CDR2 is YFSETQ in the germline V gene. The CDR3 has 17 residues. Trimming took off 0 bases at V and 2 bases at J, with 15 bases between the two ends.

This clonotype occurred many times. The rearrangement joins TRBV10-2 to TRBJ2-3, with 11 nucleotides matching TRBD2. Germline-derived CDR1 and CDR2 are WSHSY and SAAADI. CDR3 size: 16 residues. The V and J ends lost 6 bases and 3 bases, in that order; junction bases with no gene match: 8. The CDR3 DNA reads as TGCGCCAGCAGCGCTGGGACTAGCGGACGGACAGATACGCAGTATTTT. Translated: CASSAGTSGRTDTQYF.

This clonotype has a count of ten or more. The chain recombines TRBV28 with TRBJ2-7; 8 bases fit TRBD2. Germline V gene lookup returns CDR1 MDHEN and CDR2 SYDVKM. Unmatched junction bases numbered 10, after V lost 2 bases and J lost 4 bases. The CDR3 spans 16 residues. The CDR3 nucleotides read TGTGCCAGCAGTTTAGCCAGCGGGAGTATCGGTTACGAGCAGTACTTC. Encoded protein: CASSLASGSIGYEQYF.

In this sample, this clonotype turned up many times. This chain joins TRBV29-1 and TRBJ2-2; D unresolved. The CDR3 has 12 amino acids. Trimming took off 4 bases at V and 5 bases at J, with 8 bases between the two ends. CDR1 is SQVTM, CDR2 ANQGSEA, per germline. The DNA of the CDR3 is TGCAGCGTTGTCATACAAACCGGGGAGCTGTTTTTT. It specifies CSVVIQTGELFF.